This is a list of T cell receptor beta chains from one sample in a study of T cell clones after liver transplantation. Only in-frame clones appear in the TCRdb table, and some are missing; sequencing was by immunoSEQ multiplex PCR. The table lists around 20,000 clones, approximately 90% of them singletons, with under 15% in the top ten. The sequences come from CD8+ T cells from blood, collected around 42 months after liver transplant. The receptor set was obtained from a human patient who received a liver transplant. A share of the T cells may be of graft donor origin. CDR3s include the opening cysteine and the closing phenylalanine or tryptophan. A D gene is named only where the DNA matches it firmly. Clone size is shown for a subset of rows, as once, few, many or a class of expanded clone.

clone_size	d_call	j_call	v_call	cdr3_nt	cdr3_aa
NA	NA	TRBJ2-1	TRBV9	TGTGCCAGCAGCGGACAACTAGGGCGGAACAATGAGCAGTTCTTC	CASSGQLGRNNEQFF
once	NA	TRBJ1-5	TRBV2	TGTGCCAGCAGTGAAGCGCTTCCTAGCAATCAGCCCCAGCATTTT	CASSEALPSNQPQHF
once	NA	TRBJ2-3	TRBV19	TGTGCCAGTAGTATGGCGGGCGGGATGGTTACAGATACGCAGTATTTT	CASSMAGGMVTDTQYF
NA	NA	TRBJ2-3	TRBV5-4	TGTGCCAGCAGCTTATCCTCTTTCACAGATACGCAGTATTTT	CASSLSSFTDTQYF
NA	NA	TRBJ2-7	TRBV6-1	TGTGCCAGCAATAGTGGTCCCTACGAGCAGTACTTC	CASNSGPYEQYF
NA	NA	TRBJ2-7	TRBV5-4	TGTGCCAGCAGCTTTACTAGCAACGTCCACGAGCAGTACTTC	CASSFTSNVHEQYF
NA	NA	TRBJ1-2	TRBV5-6	TGTGCCAGCAGCCGACCCCCCTCAAGCAACTATGGCTACACCTTC	CASSRPPSSNYGYTF
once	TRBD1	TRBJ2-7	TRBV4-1	TGCGCCAGCAGCCCTCAGACAGGGTATGAGCAGTACTTC	CASSPQTGYEQYF
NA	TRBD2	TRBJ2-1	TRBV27	TGTGCCAGCAAAGCGGGAGGGCCGCTCGAGCAGTTCTTC	CASKAGGPLEQFF
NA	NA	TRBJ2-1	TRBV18	TGTGCCAGCTCACCAAACGATCCGACCTACAATGAGCAGTTCTTC	CASSPNDPTYNEQFF
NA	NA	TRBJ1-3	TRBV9	TGTGCCAGCAGCGTAGATCCCTCCTTAGGAAACACCATATATTTT	CASSVDPSLGNTIYF
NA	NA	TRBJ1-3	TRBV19	TGTGCCAGTAGTATCGGCAGCTCTGGAAACACCATATATTTT	CASSIGSSGNTIYF
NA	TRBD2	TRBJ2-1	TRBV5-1	TGCGCCAGCAGCAGATCGGGACTAGCGGAAAGCTCCTACAATGAGCAGTTCTTC	CASSRSGLAESSYNEQFF
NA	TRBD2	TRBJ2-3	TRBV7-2	TGTGCCAGCAGCTCTTTACGCGGACTAGCGGGAGGTGGTACGCAGTATTTT	CASSSLRGLAGGGTQYF
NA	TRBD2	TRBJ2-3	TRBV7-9	TGTGCCAGCAGGCAACTAGCGCACACAGATACGCAGTATTTT	CASRQLAHTDTQYF
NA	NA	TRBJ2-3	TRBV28	TGTGCCAGCAGTTTCTCTGCGGGCGCTACTTCTAGCACAGATACGCAGTATTTT	CASSFSAGATSSTDTQYF
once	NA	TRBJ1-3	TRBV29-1	TGCAGCGCCCTCCGCGACTCTGGAAACACCATATATTTT	CSALRDSGNTIYF
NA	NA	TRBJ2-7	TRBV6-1	TGTGCCAGCCCGGGGCCCAGGCACTACGAGCAGTACTTC	CASPGPRHYEQYF
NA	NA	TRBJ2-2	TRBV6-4	TGTGCCAGCAGTGACGGCCGGGTCCCCGGGGAGCTGTTTTTT	CASSDGRVPGELFF
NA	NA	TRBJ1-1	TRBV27	TGTGCCAGCAGTTTCGGTCGTAGGATCGGTGAAGCTTTCTTT	CASSFGRRIGEAFF
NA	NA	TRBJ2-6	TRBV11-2	TGTGCCAGCAGCTTAGTGAACTCTGGGGCCAACGTCCTGACTTTC	CASSLVNSGANVLTF
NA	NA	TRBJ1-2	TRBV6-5	TGTGCCAGCAGTTATGGGGCGAGGAGGGGCTACACCTTC	CASSYGARRGYTF
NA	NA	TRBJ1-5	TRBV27	TGTGCCAGCAGTTTATTAGGGGACAATCAGCCCCAGCATTTT	CASSLLGDNQPQHF
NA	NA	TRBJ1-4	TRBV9	TGTGCCAGCAGCGTACAGGGGAGGACTAATGAAAAACTGTTTTTT	CASSVQGRTNEKLFF
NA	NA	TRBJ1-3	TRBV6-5	TGTGCCAGCAGTTACTACAGGGGAAACACCATATATTTT	CASSYYRGNTIYF
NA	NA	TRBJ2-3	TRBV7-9	TGTGCCAGCAGTAGACTGGACGGGTCGGCTGGCACAGATACGCAGTATTTT	CASSRLDGSAGTDTQYF
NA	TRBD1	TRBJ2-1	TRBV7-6	TGTGCCAGCAGCTTAGATCTGGGACAGGGAAACAATGAGCAGTTCTTC	CASSLDLGQGNNEQFF
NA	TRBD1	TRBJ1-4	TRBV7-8	TGTGCCAGCAGCCATCTAGGACAGGGAGGGGAAAAACTGTTTTTT	CASSHLGQGGEKLFF
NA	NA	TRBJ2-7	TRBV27	TGTGCCAGCAGCCCACCCTCCTTCCGCGAGCAGTACTTC	CASSPPSFREQYF
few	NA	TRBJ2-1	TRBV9	TGTGCCAGCAGCGTAGAAAGTCCCTTGGATGAGCAGTTCTTC	CASSVESPLDEQFF
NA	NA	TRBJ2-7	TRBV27	TGTGCCAGCAGTTCCGGACCAGTGGGCGAGCAGTACTTC	CASSSGPVGEQYF
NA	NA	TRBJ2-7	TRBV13	TGTGCCAGCAGCTTAGGAGCCCCATCCTACGAGCAGTACTTC	CASSLGAPSYEQYF
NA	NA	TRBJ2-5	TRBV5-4	TGTGCCAGCAGCATAGGGGCCCTCCAAGAGACCCAGTACTTC	CASSIGALQETQYF
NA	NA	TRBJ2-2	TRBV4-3	TGCGCCAGCAGCCAAGATCGAGGGGCTACCGGGGAGCTGTTTTTT	CASSQDRGATGELFF